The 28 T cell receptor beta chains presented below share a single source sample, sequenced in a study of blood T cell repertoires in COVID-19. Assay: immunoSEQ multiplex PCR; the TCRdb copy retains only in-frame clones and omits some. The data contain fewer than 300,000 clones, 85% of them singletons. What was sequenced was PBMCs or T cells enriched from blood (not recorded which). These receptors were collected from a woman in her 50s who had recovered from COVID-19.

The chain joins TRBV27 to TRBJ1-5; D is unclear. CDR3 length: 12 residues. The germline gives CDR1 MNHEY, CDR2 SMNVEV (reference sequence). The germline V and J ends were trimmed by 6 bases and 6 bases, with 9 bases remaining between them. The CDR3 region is CASSPNSQPQHF. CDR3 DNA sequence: TGTGCCAGCAGCCCTAATTCTCAGCCCCAGCATTTT.

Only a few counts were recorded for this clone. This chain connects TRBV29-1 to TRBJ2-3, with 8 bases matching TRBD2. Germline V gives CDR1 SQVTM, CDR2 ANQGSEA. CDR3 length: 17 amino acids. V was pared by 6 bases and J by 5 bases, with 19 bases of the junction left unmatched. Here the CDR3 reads CSVLLGLAGRPQDTQYF. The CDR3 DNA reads TGCAGCGTCCTCCTAGGACTAGCCGGTAGACCGCAAGATACGCAGTATTTT.

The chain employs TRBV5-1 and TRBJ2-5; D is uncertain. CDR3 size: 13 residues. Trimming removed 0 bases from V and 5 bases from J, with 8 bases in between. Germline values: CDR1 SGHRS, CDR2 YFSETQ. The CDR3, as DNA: TGCGCCAGCAGCTTGGGTACCCGGGAGACCCAGTACTTC. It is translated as CASSLGTRETQYF.

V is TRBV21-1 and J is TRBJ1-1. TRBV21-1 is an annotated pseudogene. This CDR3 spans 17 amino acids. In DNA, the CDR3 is TGTGCCAGCAGCAAAGCGCTTTTCCCCCGGTGCGACACTGAAGCTTTCTTT. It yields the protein CASSKALFPRCDTEAFF.

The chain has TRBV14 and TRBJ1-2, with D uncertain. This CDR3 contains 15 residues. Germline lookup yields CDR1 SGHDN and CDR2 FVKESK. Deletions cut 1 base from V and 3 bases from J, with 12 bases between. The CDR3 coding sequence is TGTGCCAGCAGCCAAGGCGGGAGTCGAGACTATGGCTACACCTTC. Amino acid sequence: CASSQGGSRDYGYTF.

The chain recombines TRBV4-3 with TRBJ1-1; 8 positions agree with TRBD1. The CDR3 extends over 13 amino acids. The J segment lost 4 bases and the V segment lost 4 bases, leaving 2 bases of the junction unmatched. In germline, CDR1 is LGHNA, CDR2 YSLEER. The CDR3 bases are TGCGCCAGCAGCCGAGGACAGGGCACTGAAGCTTTCTTT. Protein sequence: CASSRGQGTEAFF.

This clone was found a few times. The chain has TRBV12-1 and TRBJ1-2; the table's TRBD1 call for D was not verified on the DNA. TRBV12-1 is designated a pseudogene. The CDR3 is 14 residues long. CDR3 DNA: TGTGCCAGCAGCTCCCCTACAGGGCGTGGTGGCTACACCTTC. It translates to CASSSPTGRGGYTF.

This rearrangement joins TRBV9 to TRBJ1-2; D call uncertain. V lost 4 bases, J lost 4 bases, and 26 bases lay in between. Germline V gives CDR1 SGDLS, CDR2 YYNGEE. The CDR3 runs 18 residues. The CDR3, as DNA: TGTGCCAGCAGCTCCAACGCGCCGGGAGCCAGAACCGGCTATGGCTACACCTTC. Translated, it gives CASSSNAPGARTGYGYTF.

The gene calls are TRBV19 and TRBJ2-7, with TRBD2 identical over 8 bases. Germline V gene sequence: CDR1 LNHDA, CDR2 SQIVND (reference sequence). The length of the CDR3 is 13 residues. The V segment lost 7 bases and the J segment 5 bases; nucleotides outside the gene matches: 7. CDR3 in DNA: TGTGCCAGTACCCCGGGGGGGCTCAACGAGCAGTACTTC. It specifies CASTPGGLNEQYF. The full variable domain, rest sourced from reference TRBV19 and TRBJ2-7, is DGGITQSPKYLFRKEGQNVTLSCEQNLNHDAMYWYRQDPGQGLRLIYYSQIVNDFQKGDIAEGYSVSREKKESFPLTVTSAQKNPTAFYLCASTPGGLNEQYFGPGTRLTVT.

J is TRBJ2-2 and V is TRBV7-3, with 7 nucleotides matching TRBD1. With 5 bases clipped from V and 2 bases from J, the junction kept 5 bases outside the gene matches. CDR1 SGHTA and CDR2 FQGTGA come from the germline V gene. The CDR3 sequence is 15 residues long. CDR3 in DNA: TGTGCCAGCAGCCGAGGGACAGCTAACACCGGGGAGCTGTTTTTT. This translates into CASSRGTANTGELFF. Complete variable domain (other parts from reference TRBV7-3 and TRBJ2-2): GAGVSQTPSNKVTEKGKYVELRCDPISGHTALYWYRQSLGQGPEFLIYFQGTGAADDSGLPNDRFFAVRPEGSVSTLKIQRTERGDSAVYLCASSRGTANTGELFFGEGSRLTVL.

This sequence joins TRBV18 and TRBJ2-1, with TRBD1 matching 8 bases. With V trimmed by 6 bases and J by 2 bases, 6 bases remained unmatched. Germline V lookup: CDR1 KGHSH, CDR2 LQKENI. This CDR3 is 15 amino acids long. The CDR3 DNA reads TGTGCCAGCTCCCGCGGACAGGGTGCCTACAATGAGCAGTTCTTC. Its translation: CASSRGQGAYNEQFF. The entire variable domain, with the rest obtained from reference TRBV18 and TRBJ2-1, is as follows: NAGVMQNPRHLVRRRGQEARLRCSPMKGHSHVYWYRQLPEEGLKFMVYLQKENIIDESGMPKERFSAEFPKEGPSILRIQQVVRGDSAAYFCASSRGQGAYNEQFFGPGTRLTVL.

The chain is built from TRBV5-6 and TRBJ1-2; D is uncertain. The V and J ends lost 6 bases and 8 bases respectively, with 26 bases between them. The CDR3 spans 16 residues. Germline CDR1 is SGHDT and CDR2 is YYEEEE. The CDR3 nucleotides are TGTGCCAGCATTTTAGGTGGAGCTCGGGTAGGGAGCGGCTACACCTTC. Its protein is CASILGGARVGSGYTF.

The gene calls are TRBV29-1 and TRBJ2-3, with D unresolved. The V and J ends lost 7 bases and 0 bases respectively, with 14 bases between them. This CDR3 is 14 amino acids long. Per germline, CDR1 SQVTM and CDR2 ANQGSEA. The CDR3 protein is CSALLRPSTDTQYF. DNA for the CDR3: TGCAGCGCCCTTCTGAGGCCTAGCACAGATACGCAGTATTTT.

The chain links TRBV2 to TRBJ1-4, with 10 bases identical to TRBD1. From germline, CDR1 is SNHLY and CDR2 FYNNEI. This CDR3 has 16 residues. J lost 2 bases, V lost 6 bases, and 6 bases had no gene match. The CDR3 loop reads CASSLGQGVTNEKLFF. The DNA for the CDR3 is TGTGCCAGCAGCCTCGGACAGGGGGTGACTAATGAAAAACTGTTTTTT.

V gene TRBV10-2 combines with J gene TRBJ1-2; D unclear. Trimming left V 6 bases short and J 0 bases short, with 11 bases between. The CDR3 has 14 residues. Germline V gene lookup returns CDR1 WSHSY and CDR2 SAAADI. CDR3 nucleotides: TGCGCCAGCAGAGGCGGGCAGTCTAACTATGGCTACACCTTC. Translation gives CASRGGQSNYGYTF.

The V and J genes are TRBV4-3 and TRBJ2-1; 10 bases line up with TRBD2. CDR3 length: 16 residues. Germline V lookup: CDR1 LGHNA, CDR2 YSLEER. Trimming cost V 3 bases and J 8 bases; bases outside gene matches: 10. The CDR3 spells CASSQDVAGGWDEQFF. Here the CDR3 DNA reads TGCGCCAGCAGCCAGGATGTAGCGGGGGGATGGGATGAGCAGTTCTTC.

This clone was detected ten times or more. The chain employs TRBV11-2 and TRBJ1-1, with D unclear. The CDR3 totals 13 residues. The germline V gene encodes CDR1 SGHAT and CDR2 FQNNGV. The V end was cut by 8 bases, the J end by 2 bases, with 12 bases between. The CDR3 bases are TGTGCCAGCCGCCAGGAACCCAACACTGAAGCTTTCTTT. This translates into CASRQEPNTEAFF.

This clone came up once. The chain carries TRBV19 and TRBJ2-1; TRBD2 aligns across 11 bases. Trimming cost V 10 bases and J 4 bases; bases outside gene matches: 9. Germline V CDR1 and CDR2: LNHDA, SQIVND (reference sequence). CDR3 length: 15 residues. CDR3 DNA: TGTGCCACCACTAAGACTAGCGGGGCATACAATGAGCAGTTCTTC. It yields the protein CATTKTSGAYNEQFF.

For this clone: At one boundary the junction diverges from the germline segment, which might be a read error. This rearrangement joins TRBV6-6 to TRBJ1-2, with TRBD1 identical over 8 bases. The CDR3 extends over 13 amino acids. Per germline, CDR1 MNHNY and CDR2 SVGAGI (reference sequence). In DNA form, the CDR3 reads TGTGCCAGCAGAACACGGGACAGGTGGAGCGTCGCCTTC. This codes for CASRTRDRWSVAF.

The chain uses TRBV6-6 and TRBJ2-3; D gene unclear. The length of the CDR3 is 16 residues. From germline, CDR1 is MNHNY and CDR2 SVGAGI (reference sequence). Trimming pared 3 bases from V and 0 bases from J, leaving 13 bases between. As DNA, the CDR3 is TGTGCCAGCAGTTATGTTGTCCCTACTAGCACAGATACGCAGTATTTT. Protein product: CASSYVVPTSTDTQYF.

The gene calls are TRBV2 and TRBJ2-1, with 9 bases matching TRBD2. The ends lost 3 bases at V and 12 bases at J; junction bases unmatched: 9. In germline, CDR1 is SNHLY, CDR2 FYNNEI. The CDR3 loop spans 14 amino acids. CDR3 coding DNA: TGTGCCAGCAGTGATCAGCTAGCGGGATGGGCGCAGTTCTTC. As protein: CASSDQLAGWAQFF. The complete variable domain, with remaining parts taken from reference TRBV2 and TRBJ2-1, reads EPEVTQTPSHQVTQMGQEVILRCVPISNHLYFYWYRQILGQKVEFLVSFYNNEISEKSEIFDDQFSVERPDGSNFTLKIRSTKLEDSAMYFCASSDQLAGWAQFFGPGTRLTVL.

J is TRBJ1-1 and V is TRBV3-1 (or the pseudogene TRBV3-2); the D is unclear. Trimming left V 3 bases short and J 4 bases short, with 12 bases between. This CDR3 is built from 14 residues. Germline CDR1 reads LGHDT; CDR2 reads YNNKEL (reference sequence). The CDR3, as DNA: TGTGCCAGCAGCCAGAGGGAAACCGGCACTGAAGCTTTCTTT. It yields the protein CASSQRETGTEAFF.

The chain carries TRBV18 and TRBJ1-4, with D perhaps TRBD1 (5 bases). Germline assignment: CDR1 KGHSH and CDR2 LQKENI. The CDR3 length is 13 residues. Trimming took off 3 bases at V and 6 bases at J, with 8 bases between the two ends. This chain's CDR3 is CASSPPTDEKLFF. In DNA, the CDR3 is TGTGCCAGCTCACCTCCGACAGATGAAAAACTGTTTTTT.

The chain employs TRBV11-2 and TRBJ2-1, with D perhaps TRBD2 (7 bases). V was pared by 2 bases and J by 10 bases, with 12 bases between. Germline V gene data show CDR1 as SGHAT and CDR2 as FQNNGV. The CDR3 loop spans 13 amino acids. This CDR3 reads CASSLLGGGEQFF. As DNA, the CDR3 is TGTGCCAGCAGCTTATTGGGGGGGGGCGAGCAGTTCTTC.

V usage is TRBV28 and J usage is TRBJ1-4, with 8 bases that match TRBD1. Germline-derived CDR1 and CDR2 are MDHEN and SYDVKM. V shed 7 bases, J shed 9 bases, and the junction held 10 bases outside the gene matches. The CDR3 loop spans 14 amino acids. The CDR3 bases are TGTGCCAGCACCCTACAGGGGGGAAGGAAAAAACTGTTTTTT. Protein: CASTLQGGRKKLFF.

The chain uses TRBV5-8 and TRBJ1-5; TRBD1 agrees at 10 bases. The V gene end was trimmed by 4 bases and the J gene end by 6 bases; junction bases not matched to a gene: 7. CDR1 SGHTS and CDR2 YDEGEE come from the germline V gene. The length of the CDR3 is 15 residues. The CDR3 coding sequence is TGTGCCAGCAGCCCCCGCGGGGACAGGGGTCAGCCCCAGCATTTT. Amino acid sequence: CASSPRGDRGQPQHF.

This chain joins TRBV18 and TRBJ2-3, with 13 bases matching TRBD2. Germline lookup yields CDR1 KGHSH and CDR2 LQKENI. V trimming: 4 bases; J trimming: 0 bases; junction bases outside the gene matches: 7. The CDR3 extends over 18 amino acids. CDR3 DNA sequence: TGTGCCAGCTCACAACCGGGACTAGCGGGGTCTAGCACAGATACGCAGTATTTT. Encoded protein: CASSQPGLAGSSTDTQYF.

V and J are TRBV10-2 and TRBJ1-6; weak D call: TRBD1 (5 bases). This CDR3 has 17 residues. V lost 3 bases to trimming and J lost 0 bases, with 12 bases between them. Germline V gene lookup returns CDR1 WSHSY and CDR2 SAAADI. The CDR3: CASSEGAFDSYNSPLHF. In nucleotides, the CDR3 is TGCGCCAGCAGTGAAGGGGCCTTCGACTCCTATAATTCACCCCTCCACTTT.